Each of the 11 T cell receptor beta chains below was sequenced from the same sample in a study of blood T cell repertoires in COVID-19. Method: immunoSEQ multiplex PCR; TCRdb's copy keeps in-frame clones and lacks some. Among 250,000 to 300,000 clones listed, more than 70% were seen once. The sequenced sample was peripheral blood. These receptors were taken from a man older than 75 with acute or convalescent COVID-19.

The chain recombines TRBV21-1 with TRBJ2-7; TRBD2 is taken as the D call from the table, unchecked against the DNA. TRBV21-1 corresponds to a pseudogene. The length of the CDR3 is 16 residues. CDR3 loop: CASTKRVSGRQYEQYF. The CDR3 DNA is TGTGCCAGCACTAAAAGGGTAAGCGGGAGGCAATACGAGCAGTACTTC.

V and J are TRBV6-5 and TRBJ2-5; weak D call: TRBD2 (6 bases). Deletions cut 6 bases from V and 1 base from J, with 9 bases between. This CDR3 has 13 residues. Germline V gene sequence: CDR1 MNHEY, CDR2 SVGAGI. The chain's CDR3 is CASRKTSQETQYF. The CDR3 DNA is TGTGCCAGCAGAAAGACTAGCCAAGAGACCCAGTACTTC.

The CDR3 reads CATSDPRQGGEKLFF. The DNA for the CDR3 is TGTGCCACCAGTGATCCAAGACAGGGCGGTGAAAAACTGTTTTTT. The genes are TRBV24-1 and TRBJ1-4, with 7 bases identical to TRBD1. Trimming removed 3 bases from V and 7 bases from J; junction bases left unmatched: 7. The germline V gene has CDR1 KGHDR and CDR2 SFDVKD. The CDR3 spans 15 residues.

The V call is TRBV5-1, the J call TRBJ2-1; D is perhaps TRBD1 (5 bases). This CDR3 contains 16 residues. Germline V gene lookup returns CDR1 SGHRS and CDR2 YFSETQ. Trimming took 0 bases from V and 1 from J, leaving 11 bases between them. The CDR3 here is CASSLGGLGSYNEQFF. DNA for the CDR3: TGCGCCAGCAGCTTGGGGGGCCTGGGTTCCTACAATGAGCAGTTCTTC. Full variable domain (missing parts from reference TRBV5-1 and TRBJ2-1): KAGVTQTPRYLIKTRGQQVTLSCSPISGHRSVSWYQQTPGQGLQFLFEYFSETQRNKGNFPGRFSGRQFSNSRSEMNVSTLELGDSALYLCASSLGGLGSYNEQFFGPGTRLTVL.

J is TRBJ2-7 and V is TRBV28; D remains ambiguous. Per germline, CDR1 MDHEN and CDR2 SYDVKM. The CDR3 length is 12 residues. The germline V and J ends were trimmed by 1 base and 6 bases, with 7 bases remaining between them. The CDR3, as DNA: TGTGCCAGCAGTTTATCCCCCCGCGAGCAGTACTTC. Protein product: CASSLSPREQYF.

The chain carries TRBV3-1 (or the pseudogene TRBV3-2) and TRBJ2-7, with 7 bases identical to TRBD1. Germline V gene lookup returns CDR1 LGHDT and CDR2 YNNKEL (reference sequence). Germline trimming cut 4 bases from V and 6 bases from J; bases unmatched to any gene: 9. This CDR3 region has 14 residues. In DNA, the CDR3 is TGTGCCAGCAGCCTAACAGGGGATCTAGGCGAGCAGTACTTC. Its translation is CASSLTGDLGEQYF.

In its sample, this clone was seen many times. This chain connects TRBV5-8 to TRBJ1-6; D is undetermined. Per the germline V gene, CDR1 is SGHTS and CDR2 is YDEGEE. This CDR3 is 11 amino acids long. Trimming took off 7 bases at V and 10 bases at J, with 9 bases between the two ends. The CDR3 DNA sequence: TGTGCCAGCCAGGCGGGATCACCCCTCCACTTT. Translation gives CASQAGSPLHF.

The CDR3 region is CASSDGWQRQTQYF. The CDR3 DNA sequence: TGTGCCAGCAGCGACGGTTGGCAGAGGCAGACCCAGTACTTC. The chain has TRBV2 and TRBJ2-5; no clear D gene. Germline assignment: CDR1 SNHLY and CDR2 FYNNEI. Trimming removed 6 bases at V and 6 bases at J, with 17 bases between. The CDR3 covers 14 residues.

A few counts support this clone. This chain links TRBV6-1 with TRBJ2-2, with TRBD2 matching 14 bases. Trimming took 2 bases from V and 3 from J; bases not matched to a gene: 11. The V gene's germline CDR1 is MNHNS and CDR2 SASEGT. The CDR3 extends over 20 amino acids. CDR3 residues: CASSEILGLAGDGDTGELFF. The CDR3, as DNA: TGTGCCAGCAGTGAAATCTTGGGACTAGCGGGAGATGGGGACACCGGGGAGCTGTTTTTT.

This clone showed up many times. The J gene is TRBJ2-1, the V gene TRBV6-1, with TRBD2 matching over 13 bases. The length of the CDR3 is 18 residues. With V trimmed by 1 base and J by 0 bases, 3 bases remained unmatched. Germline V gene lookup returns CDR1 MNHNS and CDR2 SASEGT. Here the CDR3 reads CASSEERTSGSSYNEQFF. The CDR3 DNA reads TGTGCCAGCAGTGAAGAGAGGACTAGCGGGAGCTCCTACAATGAGCAGTTCTTC.

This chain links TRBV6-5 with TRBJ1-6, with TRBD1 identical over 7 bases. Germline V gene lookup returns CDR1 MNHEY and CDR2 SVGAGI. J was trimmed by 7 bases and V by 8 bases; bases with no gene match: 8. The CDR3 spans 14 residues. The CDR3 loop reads CASRDSLGNSPLHF. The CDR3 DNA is TGTGCCAGCCGGGACAGTCTGGGGAATTCACCCCTCCACTTT.